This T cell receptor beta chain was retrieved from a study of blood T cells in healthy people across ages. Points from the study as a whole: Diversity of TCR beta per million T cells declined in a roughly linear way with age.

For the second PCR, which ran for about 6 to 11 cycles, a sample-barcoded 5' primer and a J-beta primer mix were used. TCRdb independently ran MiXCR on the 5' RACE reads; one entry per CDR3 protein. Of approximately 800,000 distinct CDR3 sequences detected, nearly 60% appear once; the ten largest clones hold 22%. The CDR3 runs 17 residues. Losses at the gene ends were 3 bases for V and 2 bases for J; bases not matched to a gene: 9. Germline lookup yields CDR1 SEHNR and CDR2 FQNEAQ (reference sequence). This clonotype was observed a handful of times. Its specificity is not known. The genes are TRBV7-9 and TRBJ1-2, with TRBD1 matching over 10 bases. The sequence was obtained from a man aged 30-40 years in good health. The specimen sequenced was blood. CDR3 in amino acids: CASSFRAGQGDNYGYTF. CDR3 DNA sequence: TGTGCCAGCAGCTTTAGAGCCGGACAGGGGGACAACTATGGCTACACCTTC.